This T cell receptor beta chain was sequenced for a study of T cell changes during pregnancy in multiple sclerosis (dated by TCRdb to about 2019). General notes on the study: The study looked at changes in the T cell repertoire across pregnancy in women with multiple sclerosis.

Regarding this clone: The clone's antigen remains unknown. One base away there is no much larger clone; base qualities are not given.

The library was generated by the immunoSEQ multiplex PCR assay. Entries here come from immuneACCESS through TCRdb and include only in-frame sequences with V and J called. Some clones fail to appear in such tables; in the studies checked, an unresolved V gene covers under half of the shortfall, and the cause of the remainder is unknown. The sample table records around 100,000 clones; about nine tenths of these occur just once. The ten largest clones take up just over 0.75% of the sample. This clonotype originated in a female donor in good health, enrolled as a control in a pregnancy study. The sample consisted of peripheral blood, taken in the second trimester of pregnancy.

The CDR3 has the sequence CASSFWANQETQYF. The base sequence is TGTGCCAGCAGTTTTTGGGCAAATCAAGAGACCCAGTACTTC. The rearranged chain carries TRBV28 and TRBJ2-5; there is no confident call for the D gene. The germline V gene yields MDHEN for CDR1 and SYDVKM for CDR2. The CDR3 spans 14 residues, from the cysteine through the phenylalanine. Of all the DNA, just the CDR3 is kept, 42 bases in frame from base 1. V lost 3 bases and J lost 2 bases; the stretch between them is 10 bases long. The reference TRBV28 and TRBJ2-5 proteins fill in what lies around the CDR3, so the full variable domain reads DVKVTQSSRYLVKRTGEKVFLECVQDMDHENMFWYRQDPGLGLRLIYFSYDVKMKEKGDIPEGYSVSREKKERFSLILESASTNQTSMYLCASSFWANQETQYFGPGTRLLVL.